The clone carrying this T cell receptor beta chain came up a few times. Its antigen is not identified. CDR3 length equals 20 residues. Trimming removed 10 bases from V and 7 bases from J; junction bases left unmatched: 30. Germline values: CDR1 LGHNA, CDR2 YSLEER. As it was prepared, the TCRbeta library received unique molecular identifiers. MiXCR was run by TCRdb on the PCR reads, yielding one entry per CDR3 protein. Among more than 200,000 distinct CDR3 sequences listed, roughly 8.1% were seen once. This entry comes from a study of T-cell reconstitution after alpha-beta-depleted transplantation in children. Study-wide results and caveats: Reportedly, alpha-beta T cells present about two months post-transplant originated from several hundred expanded clones of graft origin. T-cell numbers and diversity, one year after transplant, stemmed largely from T cells that were newly produced.

The sequence was obtained from a male patient aged 2-15 years who had a stem cell transplant for acute myeloid leukemia, so the T cells may come from the graft donor. The genes are TRBV4-3 and TRBJ2-1; 8 nucleotides line up with TRBD1. The sequences come from PBMCs, mostly from graft donor cells, collected 360 days after TCRalphabeta/CD19-depleted stem cell transplant. CDR3 amino acids: CANPLTQGAKRGYQQNEQFF. CDR3 in DNA: TGCGCCAACCCTCTAACCCAGGGGGCAAAAAGGGGGTACCAACAGAATGAGCAGTTCTTC.